Listed here is a single TCR beta chain. The antigen remains undetermined. CDR1 and CDR2 (germline): MNHNY, SVGAGI (reference sequence). The V and J ends lost 2 bases and 2 bases respectively, with 12 bases between them. The CDR3 sequence is 15 residues long. Autoimmune disease history or systemic immunosuppression led to patient exclusion. This sample is part of a study of OX40 agonist ivuxolimab in advanced cancers. Study-wide background: Head and neck, renal cell, melanoma or hepatocellular carcinoma were the cancers that dose-escalation patients had.

Sequencing used immunoSEQ multiplex PCR; TCRdb keeps in-frame clones, though not all of them. The sample contains around 56,000 clones, approximately 86% of which appear only once. Whole-study results and caveats: At 0.1 to 3.0 mg/kg, clonal expansion of CD4+ and CD8+ blood T cells had occurred by week 6.

This clonotype originated in an adult with an advanced solid tumor such as melanoma, head and neck, liver or kidney cancer. The V and J genes are TRBV6-6 and TRBJ1-1, with no clear D. Here the sequenced sample was CD4+ or CD8+ T cells sorted from blood, taken in a trial of the OX40 agonist ivuxolimab. CDR3 in DNA: TGTGCCAGCAGTTACCCCGTGGGCGTCAACACTGAAGCTTTCTTT. Its protein is CASSYPVGVNTEAFF.